These 8 T cell receptor beta chains share one sample of origin, sequenced in a study of post-analysis software for immune sequencing data. Their recognized antigens are unknown. General observations from the study: The five TRBV segments detected at higher frequency in patients than in controls included TRBV5-6, TRBV5-1 and TRBV20-1.

Tagging with unique molecular identifiers was a feature of the TCR beta cDNA libraries. TCRdb fed the PCR reads into MiXCR, producing one record per CDR3 protein. Altogether hundreds of thousands of distinct CDR3 sequences are present, 25% to 30% being singletons, with the ten largest covering under 0.7%. The sample consisted of blood. These receptors were collected from a girl aged 10-17 years with multiple sclerosis.

DNA for the CDR3: TGTGCCATCAGTGGGGACAGGGAGAGTGGCTACACCTTC. It specifies CAISGDRESGYTF. The rearrangement uses TRBV10-3 and TRBJ1-2, with 9 bases lining up with TRBD1. Trimming removed 4 bases from V and 7 bases from J; junction bases left unmatched: 4. The CDR3 consists of 13 residues. Germline V gene sequence: CDR1 ENHRY, CDR2 SYGVKD.

The rearrangement joins TRBV24-1 to TRBJ1-5; D is ambiguous. Germline V gene lookup returns CDR1 KGHDR and CDR2 SFDVKD. CDR3 size: 13 residues. Trimming removed 2 bases from V and 0 bases from J, with 1 base in between. CDR3 bases: TGTGCCACCAGTGATTATAGCAATCAGCCCCAGCATTTT. Translated: CATSDYSNQPQHF.

This clonotype showed up just a few times. J is TRBJ1-6 and V is TRBV20-1; D ambiguous. Germline CDR1 reads DFQATT; CDR2 reads SNEGSKA (reference sequence). V was pared by 1 base and J by 15 bases, with 10 bases between. This CDR3 has 11 residues. CDR3 amino acids: CSARGLRLLHF. CDR3 coding DNA: TGCAGTGCTAGAGGGCTTAGACTCCTCCACTTT.

There are a few counts of this clonotype. The chain links TRBV20-1 to TRBJ1-1; no definite D call. CDR1 and CDR2 (germline): DFQATT, SNEGSKA (reference sequence). Trimming pared 0 bases from V and 1 base from J, leaving 18 bases between. This CDR3 has 17 residues. CDR3 nucleotide sequence: TGCAGTGCTAGAGATCTTGGGTGGGCCTTAGGGAACACTGAAGCTTTCTTT. Its protein is CSARDLGWALGNTEAFF.

J is TRBJ2-7 and V is TRBV5-1, with 7 positions matching TRBD1. Germline V gives CDR1 SGHRS, CDR2 YFSETQ. The V and J ends lost 0 bases and 3 bases, in that order; junction bases with no gene match: 9. CDR3 length equals 16 residues. CDR3 amino acids: CASSLGLQGLFYEQYF. The DNA for the CDR3 is TGCGCCAGCAGCTTGGGTCTACAGGGGCTATTCTACGAGCAGTACTTC.

The genes are TRBV29-1 and TRBJ2-5; D might be TRBD1 (6 bases). CDR1 is SQVTM, CDR2 ANQGSEA, per germline. The CDR3 contains 13 residues. The V end lost 1 base, the J end lost 0 bases, and 6 bases lay between the germline ends. CDR3 nucleotide sequence: TGCAGCGTTGAAGGGGACAACCAAGAGACCCAGTACTTC. This gives the protein CSVEGDNQETQYF.

The rearrangement links TRBV29-1 to TRBJ1-1; D ambiguous. The germline gives CDR1 SQVTM, CDR2 ANQGSEA. The CDR3 extends over 11 amino acids. Trimming took 8 bases from V and 6 from J, leaving 13 bases between them. The CDR3 is CSIERWAEAFF. The CDR3 DNA is TGCAGCATCGAAAGGTGGGCTGAAGCTTTCTTT.

DNA of the CDR3: TGTGCCAGCAGGCTGGACAGGGTAGCCGGGGAGCTGTTTTTT. Amino acid sequence: CASRLDRVAGELFF. The genes are TRBV28 and TRBJ2-2; TRBD1 agrees at 8 bases. The V gene's germline CDR1 is MDHEN and CDR2 SYDVKM. Trimming removed 6 bases from V and 6 bases from J; junction bases left unmatched: 6. CDR3 length: 14 residues. The full variable domain, in which reference TRBV28 and TRBJ2-2 provide the parts outside the CDR3, is DVKVTQSSRYLVKRTGEKVFLECVQDMDHENMFWYRQDPGLGLRLIYFSYDVKMKEKGDIPEGYSVSREKKERFSLILESASTNQTSMYLCASRLDRVAGELFFGEGSRLTVL.